This TCR beta chain comes out of a study of vaccination and CD4 T cells after COVID-19. Time point meaning: late sampling 161 to 241 days after vaccination in a few convalescent patients. TCRdb processed the PCR reads anew with MiXCR; each CDR3 protein has one entry. The sample has 25,000 to 35,000 distinct CDR3 sequences; about 49% are singletons. Per the germline V gene, CDR1 is SGHRS and CDR2 is YFSETQ. This CDR3 has 15 residues. Germline trimming cut 1 base from V and 0 bases from J; bases unmatched to any gene: 2. The gene calls are TRBV5-1 and TRBJ2-3; 7 nucleotides line up with TRBD1. The sample here was CD4+ T cells from blood, taken about 7 months after SARS-CoV-2 vaccination. This clonotype was obtained from a human donor who had recovered from COVID-19. CDR3 amino acids: CASSLYRGSTDTQYF. For the CDR3, the DNA is TGCGCCAGCAGCTTGTACAGGGGAAGCACAGATACGCAGTATTTT.